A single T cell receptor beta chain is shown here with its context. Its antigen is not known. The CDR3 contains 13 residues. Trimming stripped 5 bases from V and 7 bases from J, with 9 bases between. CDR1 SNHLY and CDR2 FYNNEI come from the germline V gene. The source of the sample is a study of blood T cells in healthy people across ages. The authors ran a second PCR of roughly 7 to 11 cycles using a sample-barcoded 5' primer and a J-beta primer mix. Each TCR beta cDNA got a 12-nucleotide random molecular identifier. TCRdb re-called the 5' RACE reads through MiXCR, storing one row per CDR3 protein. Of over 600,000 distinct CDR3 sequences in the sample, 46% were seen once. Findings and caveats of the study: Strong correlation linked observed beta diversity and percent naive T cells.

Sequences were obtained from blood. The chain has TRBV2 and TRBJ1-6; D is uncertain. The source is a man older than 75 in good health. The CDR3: CASSPTENSPLHF. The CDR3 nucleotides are TGTGCCAGCAGTCCCACCGAAAATTCACCCCTCCACTTT. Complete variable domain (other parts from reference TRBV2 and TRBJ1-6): EPEVTQTPSHQVTQMGQEVILRCVPISNHLYFYWYRQILGQKVEFLVSFYNNEISEKSEIFDDQFSVERPDGSNFTLKIRSTKLEDSAMYFCASSPTENSPLHFGNGTRLTVT.